This entry lists 28 T cell receptor delta chains sequenced from one sample in a study of gamma-delta T cells after stem cell transplantation. TCRdb redid clone calling on the RT-PCR reads using CATT. The repertoire has more than 500 delta-chain clones, less than 20% of them found once; the top ten carry around 58%. The sequenced material came from gamma-delta T cells. The receptors were gathered from a human donor. It is not recorded whose cells these are; they may come from a transplant donor.

Points on this clone: A far larger clone differs by one base, so this is likely a read error. The chain is built from TRDV2 and TRDJ1, with 11 nucleotides matching TRDD3. This CDR3 has 20 amino acids. Germline-derived CDR1 and CDR2 are GEAIGNYY and EKD. The CDR3 reads CACDTVGGGYARAYTDKPIF. Here the CDR3 DNA reads TGTGCCTGTGACACCGTAGGTGGGGGATACGCAAGGGCGTACACCGATAAACCCATCTTT.

This clone qualifies as medium-sized. A read error is the likely source, as a far larger clone sits one nucleotide away. The same CDR3 can be traced to other DNA sequences in this sample. The chain is built from TRDV2 and TRDJ1, with D maybe TRDD3 (6 bases). Trimming shortened V by 7 bases and J by 2 bases, and 13 bases separated the two germline ends. Germline V CDR1 and CDR2: GEAIGNYY, EKD. The length of the CDR3 is 13 residues. CDR3 sequence: CACFRIQTDKLIF. The CDR3 coding sequence is TGTGCCTGCTTCCGGATACAGACCGATAAACTCATCTTT.

The V and J genes are TRDV2 and TRDJ1; D may be TRDD3 (6 bases). Germline CDR1 is GEAIGNYY and CDR2 is EKD. Trimming removed 3 bases from V and 3 bases from J, with 28 bases in between. The CDR3 extends over 19 amino acids. CDR3 nucleotides: TGTGCCTGTGACCCGTTGAAGACTGGTGGAAAGGATACCGCCGATAAACTCATCTTT. This codes for CACDPLKTGGKDTADKLIF.

This clone is medium-sized in the sample. A far more abundant clone sits one base away, making this likely a read error. The V and J genes are TRDV2 and TRDJ1; D not certain. V gave up 7 bases and J gave up 2 bases, with 13 bases separating them. Looked up from germline, CDR1 is GEAIGNYY and CDR2 is EKD. The CDR3 length is 13 residues. The CDR3 DNA reads as TGTGCCTGCTTTCGGGTACAGACCGATAAACTCATCTTT. It codes for CACFRVQTDKLIF.

With regard to this clone: A read error may be the cause here, since a much bigger clone is one base away. The rearrangement links TRDV2 to TRDJ1, with a tentative D call TRDD3 (5 bases). V lost 3 bases, J lost 0 bases, and 22 bases lay in between. Per germline, CDR1 GEAIGNYY and CDR2 EKD. The CDR3 contains 18 residues. The CDR3 DNA follows: TGTGCCTGTGACGCCGTCGACTACGCGGGGGCTTACACCGATAAACTCATCTTT. Protein product: CACDAVDYAGAYTDKLIF.

This clone has just a few counts. A far larger clone is a single base away, which makes a read error likely. In the same sample, other DNA sequences code for this CDR3. V usage is TRDV1 and J usage is TRDJ1; 9 nucleotides match TRDD3. After removal of 2 bases from V and 0 bases from J, the junction contained 13 bases not matched to a gene. Germline lookup yields CDR1 TSWWSYY and CDR2 QGS. The CDR3 has 19 amino acids. The CDR3 loop reads CALGEITGGYRFYTDKLIF. Written as DNA, the CDR3 is TGTGCTCTTGGGGAAATAACCGGGGGATACCGATTTTACACCGATAAACTCATCTTT.

Judged by abundance, this clone is large. The V call is TRDV2, the J call TRDJ1, with a possible D match to TRDD3 (5 bases). Per germline, CDR1 GEAIGNYY and CDR2 EKD. The V and J ends lost 3 bases and 0 bases respectively, with 22 bases between them. The CDR3 length is 18 residues. The CDR3 region has the DNA TGTGCCTGTGACCGACTCCGTCCCGGGGGGCAGTACACCGATAAACTCATCTTT. Translating gives CACDRLRPGGQYTDKLIF.

This clone showed up just a few times. A much larger clone differs by one base, so this may be a read error. At the DNA level, this CDR3 is encoded by other sequences in the same sample as well. This chain links TRDV2 with TRDJ1; a possible D gene is TRDD3 (5 bases). Germline V gene sequence: CDR1 GEAIGNYY, CDR2 EKD. CDR3 length: 15 residues. CDR3 amino acids: CACDTVGTYTDKLIF. CDR3 nucleotide sequence: TGTGCCTGTGACACCGTGGGGACGTACACCGACAAACTCATCTTT.

The chain recombines TRAV29/DV5 with TRDJ1, with a possible D match to TRDD3 (5 bases). CDR1 NSMFDY and CDR2 ISSIKDK come from the germline V gene. The V gene lost 0 bases and the J gene lost 0 bases, with 15 bases spanning the gap. This CDR3 comprises 16 residues. In DNA form, the CDR3 reads TGTGCAGCAAGCGCGCTAGGGGACCCGTACACCGATAAACTCATCTTT. It specifies CAASALGDPYTDKLIF.

This clone was recorded a few times. V usage is TRDV1 and J usage is TRDJ1, with D perhaps being TRDD2 or TRDD3 (5 bases each). Germline CDR1 reads TSWWSYY; CDR2 reads QGS. The CDR3 has 17 amino acids. V dropped 7 bases and J dropped 0 bases, with 21 bases sitting between them. DNA of the CDR3: TGTGCTCTTGTGGGGCCTTTCCTGTGGGGCCACACCGATAAACTCATCTTT. Translation: CALVGPFLWGHTDKLIF.

With respect to this clone: This is likely an artifact of a read error, given a far larger clone one base away. The chain has TRDV1 and TRDJ1; 12 bases are shared with TRDD3. CDR1 and CDR2 from the germline V gene are TSWWSYY and QGS. There are 19 residues in the CDR3. CDR3: CALGEITGGYRFYTGKLIF. In DNA, the CDR3 is TGTGCTCTTGGGGAAATAACTGGGGGATACCGATTTTACACCGGTAAACTCATCTTT.

By frequency in the sample, this clone is large. This may arise from a read error, as a much more abundant clone is one base away. Other nucleotide sequences from this sample produce the same CDR3. The rearrangement links TRDV2 to TRDJ1; D is uncertain. This CDR3 is 14 amino acids long. Germline CDR1 GEAIGNYY, CDR2 EKD. The DNA of the CDR3 is TGTGCATGTGACACCGTGGGCCAAGCCGATAAACTCATCTTT. Translation: CACDTVGQADKLIF.

Notes on this clone: This sequence is one base from a far larger clone and is likely a read error. The same CDR3 also results from other DNA sequences found in this sample. This chain joins TRDV1 and TRDJ1; the D gene is possibly TRDD3 (10 bases). CDR1 and CDR2 (germline): TSWWSYY, QGS. The CDR3 is made up of 16 amino acids. CDR3 coding DNA: TGCGCTCTTGGTACCCTTCCTACGGTTACTGGGGGATCGCTCATCTTT. This translates into CALGTLPTVTGGSLIF.

On this clone: The mismatch at residue 8 between this DNA's translation and the TCRdb protein of a much larger clone likely reflects a read error; the protein shown is translated from the DNA. The CDR3 bases are TGTGCCTGTGACGACGTACTGGTGGGCCTGACAGCACAACTCTTCTTT. This gives the protein CACDDVLVGLTAQLFF. The V call is TRDV2, the J call TRDJ2; D is perhaps TRDD3 (5 bases). V was cut by 3 bases and J by 3 bases, with 16 bases left in between. This CDR3 has 16 residues. The germline V gene has CDR1 GEAIGNYY and CDR2 EKD.

In this sample, this clone turned up a few times. A far larger clone is off by one base, so a read error is likely. This CDR3 is also generated by other DNA sequences in the sample. The chain joins TRDV2 to TRDJ1, with a tentative D call TRDD3 (6 bases). V lost 3 bases and J lost 1, with 14 bases in between. Looked up from germline, CDR1 is GEAIGNYY and CDR2 is EKD. The CDR3 covers 15 residues. The CDR3 protein is CACDSLGAPTDKLIF. The CDR3 DNA reads as TGTGCCTGTGACTCATTGGGGGCCCCCACCGATAAACTCATCTTT.

This clone is hyperexpanded. Other DNA variants within this sample encode the same CDR3. This chain joins TRDV2 and TRDJ1; possibly TRDD3 for D (6 bases). Germline V lookup: CDR1 GEAIGNYY, CDR2 EKD. Trimming took off 5 bases at V and 3 bases at J, with 21 bases between the two ends. The CDR3 runs 16 residues. CDR3 sequence: CACVGLVGISSDKLIF. The CDR3 nucleotides are TGTGCCTGTGTGGGGCTGGTGGGGATCTCCTCCGATAAACTCATCTTT.

This clone is large in the sample. The same CDR3 also results from other DNA sequences found in this sample. The gene calls are TRDV2 and TRDJ1; D perhaps matches TRDD3 (6 bases). CDR1 is GEAIGNYY, CDR2 EKD, per germline. The V end was cut by 0 bases, the J end by 0 bases, with 19 bases between. This CDR3 has 18 residues. CDR3 in amino acids: CACDTVGPTGSNTDKLIF. The CDR3 DNA sequence: TGTGCCTGTGACACCGTAGGTCCCACTGGGTCAAACACCGATAAACTCATCTTT.

As for this clone: This may arise from a read error, as a much more abundant clone is one base away. This sample also contains other DNA sequences that code for the same CDR3. V gene TRDV1 combines with J gene TRDJ1, with D perhaps given as TRDD2 or TRDD3 (5 bases each). The CDR3 is 19 residues long. Trimming left V 3 bases short and J 0 bases short, with 23 bases between. CDR1 TSWWSYY and CDR2 QGS come from the germline V gene. The CDR3 DNA follows: TGTGCTCTTGGGGAGCACCTACCCGTACTGGTCGTGTACACCGATAAACTCATCTTT. It encodes CALGEHLPVLVVYTDKLIF.

This clone has more than one count but fewer than ten. TCRdb lists the protein of a much larger clone for this DNA, which differs at residue 13, so this is likely a read error; the protein given here is translated from the DNA itself. The chain recombines TRDV3 with TRDJ1; TRDD3 agrees at 12 bases. Germline lookup yields CDR1 TVYSNPD and CDR2 GDNSRS (reference sequence). The CDR3 covers 16 residues. The CDR3 is CASPYWGIHRNDRLIF. CDR3 coding DNA: TGTGCCTCTCCGTACTGGGGGATACATCGGAACGATAGACTCATCTTT.

In regard to this clone: This may be a read error: a much more frequent sequence differs by one nucleotide. This sample also contains other DNA sequences that code for the same CDR3. The chain combines TRDV2 with TRDJ1, with 9 bases that match TRDD3. Per germline, CDR1 GEAIGNYY and CDR2 EKD. Trimming cost V 7 bases and J 0 bases; bases outside gene matches: 8. The CDR3 runs to 15 residues. CDR3 DNA: TGTGCCTGCGACGCCTGGGGATACGACACCGATAAACTCATCTTT. Translating it yields CACDAWGYDTDKLIF.

In its sample, this clone is large. The V call is TRDV1, the J call TRDJ1; the D gene is possibly TRDD3 (6 bases). The CDR3 extends over 13 amino acids. Looked up from germline, CDR1 is TSWWSYY and CDR2 is QGS. The V and J ends lost 6 bases and 7 bases respectively, with 15 bases between them. The CDR3 region is CALGSGAGLKLIF. The CDR3 DNA is TGTGCTCTTGGCTCTGGGGCAGGGCTTAAACTCATCTTT.

This clone has a handful of counts. A read error is the likely source, as a far larger clone sits one nucleotide away. This specimen includes other DNA sequences encoding the same CDR3. The J gene is TRDJ1, the V gene TRDV2; 8 positions match TRDD3. The V gene's germline CDR1 is GEAIGNYY and CDR2 EKD. This CDR3 has 18 residues. The V and J ends lost 2 bases and 5 bases, in that order; junction bases with no gene match: 18. CDR3 nucleotide sequence: TGTGCCTGTGACAGGCTTGGGGGATCGGATTTTCGCACTGATAAACTCATCTTT. Its translation: CACDRLGGSDFRTDKLIF.

About this clone itself: This may arise from a read error, as a much more abundant clone is one base away. The J gene is TRDJ3, the V gene TRDV2; TRDD3 aligns across 13 bases. The length of the CDR3 is 24 residues. Germline CDR1 and CDR2: GEAIGNYY and EKD. J was trimmed by 0 bases and V by 5 bases; bases with no gene match: 21. For the CDR3, the DNA is TGTGCCTGTGGCCGTGTTCCGTACTGGGGGATACGGGAGGGCCGCTCCTGGGACACCCGACAGATGTTTTTC. This sequence encodes CACGRVPYWGIREGRSWDTRQMFF.

This clone is large (0.1 to 1%) by share. The J gene is TRDJ1, the V gene TRDV2; 9 nucleotides align to TRDD3. Trimming cost V 0 bases and J 4 bases; bases outside gene matches: 20. The germline V gene encodes CDR1 GEAIGNYY and CDR2 EKD. The CDR3 loop spans 20 amino acids. The chain's CDR3 is CACDTVGGDTRAVHIDKLIF. In nucleotides, the CDR3 is TGTGCCTGTGACACCGTCGGAGGGGATACGCGCGCGGTACATATCGATAAACTCATCTTT.

By share, this clone ranks as medium-sized. This sequence is one base from a far larger clone and is likely a read error. The chain employs TRDV2 and TRDJ1, with D hard to call. CDR1 is GEAIGNYY and CDR2 is EKD in the germline V gene. The CDR3 runs to 14 residues. The CDR3 DNA sequence: TGTGCCCGTGACACCGTGGGCCAAGCCGATAAACTCATCTTT. Translation gives CARDTVGQADKLIF.

Remarks on this clone: This likely came from a read error, as a far larger clone is one base away. Other DNA sequences in this sample translate to the same CDR3. The V and J genes are TRDV2 and TRDJ1, with D perhaps matching TRDD3 (6 bases). CDR1 is GEAIGNYY, CDR2 EKD, per germline. CDR3 length: 16 residues. Written as DNA, the CDR3 is TGTGCCTGTGTGGGGCTGGTGGGGATCTCCTCCGACAAACTCATCTTT. The encoded protein is CACVGLVGISSDKLIF.

This clone occurred a few times. A far larger clone is only one base removed, so a read error is likely. The chain joins TRDV1 to TRDJ1, with TRDD3 matching 8 bases. CDR1 and CDR2 (germline): TSWWSYY, QGS. J was trimmed by 0 bases and V by 2 bases; bases with no gene match: 14. This CDR3 spans 19 amino acids. The CDR3 loop reads CALGEITRGYRFYTDKLIF. DNA of the CDR3: TGTGCTCTTGGGGAAATAACTAGGGGATACCGATTTTACACCGATAAACTCATCTTT.

By its share, this clone is large. This rearrangement joins TRDV2 to TRDJ1; D is possibly TRDD3 (5 bases). CDR1 is GEAIGNYY and CDR2 is EKD in the germline V gene. The CDR3 spans 15 residues. Deletions cut 0 bases from V and 9 bases from J, with 19 bases between. The CDR3 reads CACDTMAGSPMELIF. As DNA, the CDR3 is TGTGCCTGTGACACCATGGCGGGATCGCCGATGGAACTCATCTTT.